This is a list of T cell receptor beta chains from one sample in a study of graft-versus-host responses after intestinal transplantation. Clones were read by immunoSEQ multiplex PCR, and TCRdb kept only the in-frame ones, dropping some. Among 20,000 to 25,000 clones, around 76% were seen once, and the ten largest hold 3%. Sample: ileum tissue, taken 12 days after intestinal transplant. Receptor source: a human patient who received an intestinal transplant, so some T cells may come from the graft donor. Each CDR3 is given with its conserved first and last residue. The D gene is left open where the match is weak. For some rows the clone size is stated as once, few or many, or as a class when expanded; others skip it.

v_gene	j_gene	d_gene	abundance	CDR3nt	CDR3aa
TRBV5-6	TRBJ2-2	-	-	TGTGCCAGCAGCTTGTCGGGGAGGACCGGGGAGCTGTTTTTT	CASSLSGRTGELFF
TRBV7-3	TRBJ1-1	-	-	TGTGCCAGCAGCTTACTTCAGGGAAGCACTGAAGCTTTCTTT	CASSLLQGSTEAFF
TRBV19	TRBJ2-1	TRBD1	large	TGTGCCAGTAGTCCGGGACAGGGGGCCCTAGAGCAGTTCTTC	CASSPGQGALEQFF
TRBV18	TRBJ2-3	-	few	TGTGCCAGCTCACCGTTGCGGATAAGCACAGATACGCAGTATTTT	CASSPLRISTDTQYF
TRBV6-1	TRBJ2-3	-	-	TGTGCCAGCAGTGTAGTCCGGGACACCACAGGTACGCAGTATTTT	CASSVVRDTTGTQYF
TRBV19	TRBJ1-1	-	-	TGTGCCAGTAGTTCGACACCGAACACTGAAGCTTTCTTT	CASSSTPNTEAFF
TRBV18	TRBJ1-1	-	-	TGTGCCAGCTCACCACCCGGACAGACTGAAGCTTTCTTT	CASSPPGQTEAFF
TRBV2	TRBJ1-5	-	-	TGTGCCAGCAGTGAGTTTAGGAGGTACGATCAGCCCCAGCATTTT	CASSEFRRYDQPQHF
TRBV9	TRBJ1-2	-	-	TGTGCCAGCAGCGTAGCGCCGAGCAGGGCGTATGGCTACACCTTC	CASSVAPSRAYGYTF
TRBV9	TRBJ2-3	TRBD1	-	TGTGCCAGCAACCGACAGGGGGGCTCAGATACGCAGTATTTT	CASNRQGGSDTQYF
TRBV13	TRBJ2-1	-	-	TGTGCCAGCGCGTCCGCGGGGATCGATGAGCAGTTCTTC	CASASAGIDEQFF
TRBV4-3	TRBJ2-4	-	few	TGCGCCAGCAGCCAGGGGGCCGGGGGGTTGGGCATTCAGTACTTC	CASSQGAGGLGIQYF
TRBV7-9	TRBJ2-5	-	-	TGTGCCAGCAGCCGTGGGGAGACTCAGTACTTC	CASSRGETQYF
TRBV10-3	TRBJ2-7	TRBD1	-	TGTGCCATCACCCGACAGGGGCTTTACTACGAGCAGTACTTC	CAITRQGLYYEQYF
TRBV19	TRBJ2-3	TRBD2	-	TGTGCCAGTAGTTCCCCCGGGACTAGCCTTCCAGGGGATACGCAGTATTTT	CASSSPGTSLPGDTQYF
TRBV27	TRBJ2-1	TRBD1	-	TGTGCCAGCAGTCTCCGGGACAGGGCAGAGGTCTTC	CASSLRDRAEVF
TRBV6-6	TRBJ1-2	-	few	TGTGCCAGCAGTACTGGGGGCCCTGTCCCTTATGGCTACACCTTC	CASSTGGPVPYGYTF
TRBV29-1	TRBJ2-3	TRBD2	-	TGCAGCTCCTTAAGACTTAGGACTAGCACGCAGTATTTT	CSSLRLRTSTQYF
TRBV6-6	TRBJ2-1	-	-	TGTGCCAGCAGCCACCCGGGACTCTACTACAATGAGCAGTTCTTC	CASSHPGLYYNEQFF
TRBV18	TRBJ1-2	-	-	TGTGCCAGCTCACCGGTGCCAGGGTCTAACTATGGCTACACCTTC	CASSPVPGSNYGYTF
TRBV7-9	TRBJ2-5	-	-	TGTGCCAGCAGCTCTCGGACAGCGGGGGAGACCCAGTACTTC	CASSSRTAGETQYF
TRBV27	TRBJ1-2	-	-	TGTGCCAGCAGTCCACTTGTCCGGGGAAGACAGGACCAAAACTATGGCTACACCTTC	CASSPLVRGRQDQNYGYTF
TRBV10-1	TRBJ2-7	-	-	TGCGCCAGCAGTGAGTCTGTACCTCCCTACGAGCAGTACTTC	CASSESVPPYEQYF
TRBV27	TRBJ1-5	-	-	TGTGCCAGCAGTTTTCAACCCCCGACAGACCCGAATCAGCCCCAGCATTTT	CASSFQPPTDPNQPQHF
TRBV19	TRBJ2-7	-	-	TGTGCCAGTAGTATGAAGCGCGGAGCCTACGAGCAGTACTTC	CASSMKRGAYEQYF
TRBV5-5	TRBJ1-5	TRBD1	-	TGTGCCAGCAGCTTGGCGGCCGTAGGACAGGGGGCTCAGCCCCAGCATTTT	CASSLAAVGQGAQPQHF
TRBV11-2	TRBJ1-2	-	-	TGTGCCAGCAGCTTAGGTCGGGGGGCTAACTATGGCTACACCTTC	CASSLGRGANYGYTF
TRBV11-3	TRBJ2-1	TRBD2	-	TGTGCCAGCAGCCGGGTTGAGCGGGGGAACAATGAGCAGTTCTTC	CASSRVERGNNEQFF
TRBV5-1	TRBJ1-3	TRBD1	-	TGCGCCAGCAGCTTGGCGGGACAGGGGTTCTCTGGAAACACCATATATTTT	CASSLAGQGFSGNTIYF
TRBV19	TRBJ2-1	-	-	TGTGCCAGCTCCCTGGGAGTATACAATGAGCAGTTCTTC	CASSLGVYNEQFF
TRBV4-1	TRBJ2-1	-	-	TGCGCCAGCAGCGCGGGTGGTGAGCAGTTCTTC	CASSAGGEQFF
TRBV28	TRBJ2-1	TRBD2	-	TGTGCCAGCAGTCCCTTTAGCGGGAGGGCCAGGTATGAGCAGTTCTTC	CASSPFSGRARYEQFF
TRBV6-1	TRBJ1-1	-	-	TGTGCCAGCACTTGGGGGCAGTACGGTGAAGCTTTCTTT	CASTWGQYGEAFF
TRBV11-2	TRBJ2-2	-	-	TGTGCCAGCAGCCCCACCCCGCGCGGGGCCCCCACCGGGGAGCTGTTTTTT	CASSPTPRGAPTGELFF
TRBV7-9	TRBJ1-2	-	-	TGTGCCAGCCTTTCTTCCATCAAGGCGGGGGATGGCTACACCTTC	CASLSSIKAGDGYTF
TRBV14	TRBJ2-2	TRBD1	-	TGTGCCAGCAGCCAAGGACAGGGGAAAATAATCATTAACACCGGGGAGCTGTTTTTT	CASSQGQGKIIINTGELFF
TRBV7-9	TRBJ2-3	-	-	TGTGCCAGCAGCTTATTTGCGGGGACCTACACAGATACGCAGTATTTT	CASSLFAGTYTDTQYF
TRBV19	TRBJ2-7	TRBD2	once	TGTGCCAGTAGTGCCACCCAGGGAGGGTACGAGCAGTACTTC	CASSATQGGYEQYF
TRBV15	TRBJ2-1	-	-	TGTGCCACCAGCAGAGCTAGCAGGCCCTACAATGAGCAGTTCTTC	CATSRASRPYNEQFF
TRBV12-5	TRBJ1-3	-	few	TGTGCTAGTGGTTTGACTCAAAACACCATATATTTT	CASGLTQNTIYF